This T cell receptor beta chain stems from a study of blood T cells in healthy people across ages. The CDR3 is 14 residues long. V lost 7 bases and J 0 bases, leaving 11 bases between the germline ends. Germline V gives CDR1 SNHLY, CDR2 FYNNEI. The extraction recovered at least 5 micrograms of total RNA per sample. A second about 7 to 11 cycle PCR used barcoded and J-beta primers. Every single cDNA molecule received a tag from a template-switch adaptor with 12 random nucleotides. MiXCR, run by TCRdb on the 5' RACE reads, gives a single entry per CDR3 protein. The sample contains over 1.5 million distinct CDR3 sequences, around half of which appear only once.

The source material was blood. The chain carries TRBV2 and TRBJ2-3, with D possibly matching TRBD2 (5 bases). The TCR comes from a woman in her 40s in good health. CDR3 sequence reads: CASKTRGSTDTQYF. The CDR3 DNA is TGTGCCAGCAAGACCCGGGGTAGCACAGATACGCAGTATTTT.